What follows describes a single T cell receptor beta chain. The CDR3 does not close with the conserved phenylalanine or tryptophan, likely indicating a read error. This sample's RNA came from whole unsorted tissue. This record comes from a study of tumor and adjacent non-tumor tissue in lung cancer. Three rounds of nested PCR, following a modified ARM-PCR protocol, produced the TCRbeta library. MiXCR, applied by TCRdb to the multiplex PCR reads, yields one record per CDR3 protein. The table records approximately 90,000 distinct CDR3 sequences, about 70% of them present only once. The CDR3 extends over 16 amino acids. Germline lookup yields CDR1 SGHNT and CDR2 YENEEA. The V end was cut by 7 bases, the J end by 0 bases, with 16 bases between.

The chain links TRBV11-3 to TRBJ2-1; D uncertain. This sequence originates from a man in his fifties or sixties with non-small cell lung cancer. Material: lung tumor tissue. The CDR3 DNA follows: TGTGCCAGCATCCCCGCCCAGAGAAGCTCCTACAATGAGCAGTTCCTC. This gives the protein CASIPAQRSSYNEQFL.